A selection of T cell receptor beta chains follows, all from one sample in a study of regulatory T cells in long-lasting Graves disease. TCRdb recomputed calls from the multiplex PCR reads with MiXCR, one row per CDR3 protein. The sample gives 390,000 or so distinct CDR3 sequences, about 12% of which show up once; approximately 17% is in the top ten. The same sample was also used in a study of T cells in Graves' hyperthyroidism and ophthalmopathy.

This specimen was peripheral blood mononuclear cells (PBMCs), taken at new diagnosis, from a patient treated with antithyroid drugs. The receptor set was obtained from a woman aged 18-29 years with Graves disease. CDR3s include the opening cysteine and the closing phenylalanine or tryptophan. The D gene is left open where the match is weak. Not every row has a clone size; where given, it reads once, few, many or a size class.

TRBJ1-4 | TRBV6-2/TRBV6-3 | . | few | TGTGCCAGCAGTTACTCGCGAAGTCAAGGACTGTTTTTT | CASSYSRSQGLFF
TRBJ1-6 | TRBV7-3 | . | few | TGTGTCAGCAGCGAGGGGGGGCCGGCACCCCTCCACTTT | CVSSEGGPAPLHF
TRBJ2-4 | TRBV5-1 | . | many | TGCGCCAGCAGCTTGAGTGGTCACAGCCCTAGGTTCCTAGCCAAAAACATTCAGTACTTC | CASSLSGHSPRFLAKNIQYF
TRBJ2-1 | TRBV7-3 | . | many | TGTGCCAGCAGCTTAATTTCGACCGGGGTTGAGCAGTTCTTC | CASSLISTGVEQFF
TRBJ2-1 | TRBV5-6 | . | . | TGTGCCAGCAGCTTGTCTGGATGGTTGCGGGACAGCTACAATGAGCAGTTCTTC | CASSLSGWLRDSYNEQFF
TRBJ2-7 | TRBV9 | TRBD1 | many | TGTGCCAGCAGCGTAGCAGGGACAGGGGGCTACGAGCAGTACTTC | CASSVAGTGGYEQYF
TRBJ1-1 | TRBV27 | . | many | TGTGCCAGCAGAAAAAGATCCATGAACACTGAAGCTTTCTTT | CASRKRSMNTEAFF
TRBJ2-1 | TRBV20-1 | TRBD2 | . | TGCAGTGCTCGATTAGCGGGAGGGAATGAGCAGTTCTTC | CSARLAGGNEQFF
TRBJ2-1 | TRBV4-3 | . | few | TGCGCCAGCAGCCAAGAAGTCGGCGACTCCTACAATGAGCAGTTCTTC | CASSQEVGDSYNEQFF
TRBJ1-2 | TRBV6-2/TRBV6-3 | TRBD1 | . | TGTGCCAGCAGTTACTCGGGGGACAGGGGGCGGCATGGCTACACCTTC | CASSYSGDRGRHGYTF
TRBJ1-1 | TRBV5-1 | . | . | TGCGCCAGCAGCCCGTGGGGCCCGAACACTGAAGCTTTCTTT | CASSPWGPNTEAFF
TRBJ2-5 | TRBV7-9 | . | many | TGTGCCAGCAGCCCCTCACGAGGGGATTTCCAAGAGACCCAGTACTTC | CASSPSRGDFQETQYF
TRBJ2-3 | TRBV28 | . | many | TGTGCCAGCAGTTTATTAAATGTGGGGGCAAGCGAGACCACAGATACGCAGTATTTT | CASSLLNVGASETTDTQYF
TRBJ2-1 | TRBV12-3/TRBV12-4 | TRBD2 | many | TGTGCCAGCAGTAATCTAGCGGGAGGATACAATGAGCAGTTCTTC | CASSNLAGGYNEQFF
TRBJ1-2 | TRBV29-1 | . | few | TGCAGCGCTAGGGACATCGGGGACTATGGCTACACCTTC | CSARDIGDYGYTF
TRBJ2-1 | TRBV2 | TRBD2 | many | TGTGCCAGCAGGTCGACTAGCGGAACCTACAATGAGCAGTTCTTC | CASRSTSGTYNEQFF
TRBJ2-5 | TRBV7-6 | . | many | TGTGCCAGCAGCTCAAGGACCCAAGAGACCCAGTACTTC | CASSSRTQETQYF
TRBJ1-4 | TRBV6-5 | TRBD1 | many | TGTGCCAGCAGTTACCAGGGGGCGCAGGGTGAAAAACTGTTTTTT | CASSYQGAQGEKLFF
TRBJ2-3 | TRBV2 | TRBD2 | many | TGTGCCAGCAGGCCGGGGGAGGGTTACGTCGATACGCAGTATTTT | CASRPGEGYVDTQYF
TRBJ1-5 | TRBV12-5 | TRBD1 | many | TGTGCTAGTGTCTCAGACAGGGGGCTAGGTCAGCCCCAGCATTTT | CASVSDRGLGQPQHF
TRBJ1-2 | TRBV27 | TRBD1 | many | TGTGCCAGCAGTAGGGCAGGGGGCTACTACACCTTC | CASSRAGGYYTF
TRBJ1-4 | TRBV4-3 | . | . | TGCGCCAGCAGCCAAGATGGGGCAAGTAATGAAAAACTGTTTTTT | CASSQDGASNEKLFF
TRBJ2-3 | TRBV12-3/TRBV12-4 | TRBD2 | many | TGTGCCAGCATGCGTAGCGGGGGAAACACAGATACGCAGTATTTT | CASMRSGGNTDTQYF
TRBJ1-5 | TRBV7-9 | TRBD1 | many | TGTGCCAGCAGCTTACAGGGGGCTCCAGGAAATCAGCCCCAGCATTTT | CASSLQGAPGNQPQHF
TRBJ1-6 | TRBV6-2/TRBV6-3 | TRBD1 | few | TGTGCCAGCAGTTACGAGGGACAGGGAGATTCACCCCTCCACTTT | CASSYEGQGDSPLHF
TRBJ1-2 | TRBV12-3/TRBV12-4 | . | many | TGTGCCAGCAGGGAAGCAGGGGCTAACTATGGCTACACCTTC | CASREAGANYGYTF
TRBJ2-3 | TRBV10-3 | TRBD2 | few | TGTGCCATCAGTGACGGACTAGCGGCGAGCACAGATACGCAGTATTTT | CAISDGLAASTDTQYF
TRBJ2-1 | TRBV29-1 | . | many | TGCAGCGTTGGGACGAACTACAATGAGCAGTTCTTC | CSVGTNYNEQFF
TRBJ1-5 | TRBV27 | . | . | TGTGCCAGCAGTTCGAGGGGGGAGAAGCAGCCCCAGCATTTT | CASSSRGEKQPQHF
TRBJ2-5 | TRBV18 | . | many | TGTGCCAGCTCACCAAGTCAGGTCGGAGAGACCCAGTACTTC | CASSPSQVGETQYF
TRBJ2-7 | TRBV7-2 | . | many | TGTGCCAGCAGCTCTGCACCGTTCCGACACGAGCAGTACTTC | CASSSAPFRHEQYF
TRBJ2-3 | TRBV19 | . | . | TGTGCCAGTGGGGCCGGCGCGGGACGCACAGATACGCAGTATTTT | CASGAGAGRTDTQYF
TRBJ2-7 | TRBV6-2/TRBV6-3 | . | . | TGTGCCAGCAGTTACGATCCCTACGAGCAGTACTTC | CASSYDPYEQYF
TRBJ2-3 | TRBV7-9 | . | once | TGTGCCAGCAGCTTAGGGCGGGGCCGCACAGATACGCAGTATTTT | CASSLGRGRTDTQYF
TRBJ2-4 | TRBV28 | . | many | TGTGCCAGCAGGGGGATTGGAAACATTCAGTACTTC | CASRGIGNIQYF
TRBJ2-3 | TRBV5-1 | TRBD2 | . | TGCGCCAGCAGCTTGGTAGGACTAGCGGGACGAGGCCCGGCAGATACGCAGTATTTT | CASSLVGLAGRGPADTQYF
TRBJ2-5 | TRBV20-1 | TRBD2 | many | TGCAGTGCTAGAGACCAGGCAGCGGGGGGGTTTTTCCAAGAGACCCAGTACTTC | CSARDQAAGGFFQETQYF
TRBJ1-1 | TRBV6-1 | TRBD1 | . | TGTGCCAGCAGAGCCACGGGACAGGGTAACACTGAAGCTTTCTTT | CASRATGQGNTEAFF
TRBJ1-6 | TRBV5-1 | . | . | TGCGCCAGCAGCGCAATGATCGACAGGACCAGTGATTCACCCCTCCACTTT | CASSAMIDRTSDSPLHF
TRBJ1-5 | TRBV7-9 | TRBD1 | many | TGTGCCAGCAGCTACACAGGGGGTCAGCCCCAGCATTTT | CASSYTGGQPQHF
TRBJ1-5 | TRBV12-3/TRBV12-4 | TRBD1 | many | TGTGCCAGCAGTTTAGCAGGGACAGGGGGCAATCAGCCCCAGCATTTT | CASSLAGTGGNQPQHF
TRBJ1-2 | TRBV4-3 | TRBD1 | . | TGCGCCAGCAGCCAAGAAATCGAGAGGGGGCGAAGCGGCTACACCTTC | CASSQEIERGRSGYTF
TRBJ1-2 | TRBV7-8 | . | many | TGTGCCAGCAGCATCAGTATTAACTATGGCTACACCTTC | CASSISINYGYTF
TRBJ2-3 | TRBV20-1 | TRBD2 | few | TGCAGTGCTAGCCCCCCGGAGGCGGGAGGGGCTACGCAGTATTTT | CSASPPEAGGATQYF
TRBJ2-2 | TRBV24-1 | TRBD1 | many | TGTGCCACCAGTGACTGGGACAGGGGCACCGGGGAGCTGTTTTTT | CATSDWDRGTGELFF